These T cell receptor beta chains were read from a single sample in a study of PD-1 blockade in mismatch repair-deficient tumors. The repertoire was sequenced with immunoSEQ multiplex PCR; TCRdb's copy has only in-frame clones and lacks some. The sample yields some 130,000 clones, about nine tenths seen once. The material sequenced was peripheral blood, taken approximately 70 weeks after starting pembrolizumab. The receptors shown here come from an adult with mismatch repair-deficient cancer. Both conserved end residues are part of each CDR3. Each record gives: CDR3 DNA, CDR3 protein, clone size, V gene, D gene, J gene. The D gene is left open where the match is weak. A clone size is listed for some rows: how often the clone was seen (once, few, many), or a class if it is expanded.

TGTGCCAGCAGCTTAAAGAGGGCGGGTGGGACCACAGATACGCAGTATTTT	CASSLKRAGGTTDTQYF	NA	TRBV5-8	NA	TRBJ2-3
TGTGCCAGCGAAAGGGGGACTAGTAGAACTGAGCAGTTCTTC	CASERGTSRTEQFF	NA	TRBV28	TRBD2	TRBJ2-1
TGTGCCAGCAGTAGGGACAGGGTAATTGAAGCTTTCTTT	CASSRDRVIEAFF	NA	TRBV6-1	TRBD1	TRBJ1-1
TGTGCCAGCAGCTTTGGGGCCGGGGGAGAAGCCAAAAACATTCAGTACTTC	CASSFGAGGEAKNIQYF	NA	TRBV5-6	NA	TRBJ2-4
TGTGCCAGCAGTTCCCCGGGACAGCTAGTGAACACTGAAGCTTTCTTT	CASSSPGQLVNTEAFF	NA	TRBV6-6	TRBD1	TRBJ1-1
TGTGCCAGCAGCTTTAGCGGGAGGGCCCTTTACAATGAGCAGTTCTTC	CASSFSGRALYNEQFF	NA	TRBV13	TRBD2	TRBJ2-1
TGTGCCAGCAGCTTCGGGGCCTACGAGCAGTACTTC	CASSFGAYEQYF	NA	TRBV5-6	NA	TRBJ2-7
TGTGCCAGCAGCGGTGGACTAGCGGGGGAGACCCAGTACTTC	CASSGGLAGETQYF	NA	TRBV9	TRBD2	TRBJ2-5
TGTGCCAGCAGCGGACTAGCGGGAGGTTCTTTTTCCTACAATGAGCAGTTCTTC	CASSGLAGGSFSYNEQFF	NA	TRBV2	TRBD2	TRBJ2-1
TGCGCCAGCAGCCGACCCCTTGACCCCACCGGGGAGCTGTTTTTT	CASSRPLDPTGELFF	NA	TRBV4-1	NA	TRBJ2-2
TGTGCCAGCAGTTTATCCCCAGGGGGCTGGAACACCGGGGAGCTGTTTTTT	CASSLSPGGWNTGELFF	NA	TRBV7-6	TRBD1	TRBJ2-2
TGTGCAAGTCGCTTATCGAGGCCCCAGAGCAATCAGCCCCAGCATTTT	CASRLSRPQSNQPQHF	NA	TRBV12-2	NA	TRBJ1-5
TGTGCCAGCAGGGGGGATTCGGACAGGGCCAGGGATACGCAGTATTTT	CASRGDSDRARDTQYF	few	TRBV28	TRBD1	TRBJ2-3
TGCGCCAGCAGCCAAGAACGGCTAGCGGCCTACGAGCAGTACTTC	CASSQERLAAYEQYF	NA	TRBV4-1	TRBD2	TRBJ2-7
TGTGCCAGCAGCTTATTTTCGTACGCGGGCGGGGCCTCAGGGTACGAGCAGTACTTC	CASSLFSYAGGASGYEQYF	NA	TRBV7-9	NA	TRBJ2-7
TGTGCCAGCAGTCCGCTAGCGGGAAGCACAGATACGCAGTATTTT	CASSPLAGSTDTQYF	NA	TRBV5-4	TRBD2	TRBJ2-3
TGTGCCAGCAGCCAAGATACCTTTGCGGGAGAGTCAGATACGCAGTATTTT	CASSQDTFAGESDTQYF	NA	TRBV4-2	TRBD2	TRBJ2-3
TGTGCCAGCAGTTTGACAGGGAATCGTGGCTACACCTTC	CASSLTGNRGYTF	NA	TRBV27	TRBD1	TRBJ1-2
TGTGCCAGCAGCATTCTTCGGCATGAGCAGTTCTTC	CASSILRHEQFF	NA	TRBV7-9	NA	TRBJ2-1
TGCGCCAGCAGCCCAGAGGGACACTTGACCGGGGAGCTGTTTTTT	CASSPEGHLTGELFF	NA	TRBV4-3	NA	TRBJ2-2
TGTGCCAGTAGTCCGGACAGGGGGGGAGTTACTGAAGCTTTCTTT	CASSPDRGGVTEAFF	NA	TRBV19	TRBD1	TRBJ1-1
TGCGCCAGCAGCTCGTCACCGGGTCCGAGCTCCTACAATGAGCAGTTCTTC	CASSSSPGPSSYNEQFF	NA	TRBV4-1	NA	TRBJ2-1
TGTGCCAGCAGTTCCTGGGAGGGAGATTTTTCCTACGAGCAGTACTTC	CASSSWEGDFSYEQYF	NA	TRBV11-3	TRBD2	TRBJ2-7
TGTGCCAGCAGCTTTGGGGGACACAGGGTGCGCGAAAAACTGTTTTTT	CASSFGGHRVREKLFF	once	TRBV5-4	NA	TRBJ1-4
TGTGCCAGCAGCCTAGGGCCAGACTACGAGCAGTACTTC	CASSLGPDYEQYF	NA	TRBV11-3	NA	TRBJ2-7
TGTGCCAGCAGCTTGATGACTAGCGGGGCCTACGAGCAGTACTTC	CASSLMTSGAYEQYF	NA	TRBV7-9	TRBD2	TRBJ2-7
TGTGCCAGCATTCCGGGACACGCTCACACTGAAGCTTTCTTT	CASIPGHAHTEAFF	NA	TRBV6-5	NA	TRBJ1-1
TGCGCCAGCAGCCAAGGACAGGGGCTATACAATGAGCAGTTCTTC	CASSQGQGLYNEQFF	NA	TRBV4-3	TRBD1	TRBJ2-1
TGCGCCAGCAGCGCTTCCGGGACTAGCGGACAAGAGACCCAGTACTTC	CASSASGTSGQETQYF	NA	TRBV10-2	TRBD2	TRBJ2-5
TGTGCCAGCAGCCAGGACAGGGCGTACTATGGCTACACCTTC	CASSQDRAYYGYTF	NA	TRBV4-2	TRBD1	TRBJ1-2
TGCGCCAGCACTACTAGCGGGAGAAGGAATGAGCAGTTCTTC	CASTTSGRRNEQFF	few	TRBV10-2	TRBD2	TRBJ2-1
TGTGCCAGCAGCTTGGTAAGCGAGCAGTACTTC	CASSLVSEQYF	NA	TRBV5-6	NA	TRBJ2-7
TGTGCCAGCAGTGGCAGGGGGCAGCTGAACACTGAAGCTTTCTTT	CASSGRGQLNTEAFF	NA	TRBV6-1	TRBD1	TRBJ1-1
TGTGCCAGCAGCGTGTTAAAAGCGGGAGGGGGAACAGATACGCAGTATTTT	CASSVLKAGGGTDTQYF	NA	TRBV7-9	TRBD2	TRBJ2-3
TGCGCCAGCAGCCAAGGTGGAACAGGCACCTACGAGCAGTACTTC	CASSQGGTGTYEQYF	NA	TRBV4-1	NA	TRBJ2-7
TGCGCCAGCAGCTTGGAAGTGCTCCAAGATACGCAGTATTTT	CASSLEVLQDTQYF	NA	TRBV5-1	NA	TRBJ2-3
TGTGCCAGCAGCCCGACGGCTAGCGGGTACTACAATGAGCAGTTCTTC	CASSPTASGYYNEQFF	once	TRBV21-1	NA	TRBJ2-1
TGCGCCAGCAGCCCCAAGTACCTAAGTTCACCAGATACGCAGTATTTT	CASSPKYLSSPDTQYF	NA	TRBV4-3	NA	TRBJ2-3
TGCGCCAGCAGCTTGGGGGGTTCTCAGCCCCAGCATTTT	CASSLGGSQPQHF	NA	TRBV5-1	NA	TRBJ1-5
TGTGCCAGCAGCCAAAGACTGGGGACCCAAGGGACCGGGGAGCTGTTTTTT	CASSQRLGTQGTGELFF	NA	TRBV5-8	NA	TRBJ2-2
TGCAGTGCTTTCAGTTACGAGCAGTACTTC	CSAFSYEQYF	NA	TRBV20-1	NA	TRBJ2-7
TGTGCCAGCAGCTTAGGGGCCGGGACTAGCGGGAGCGAGCAGTACTTC	CASSLGAGTSGSEQYF	NA	TRBV11-2	TRBD2	TRBJ2-7
TGTGCCAGCAGCGTAAGGGGCAGGGACAACGAGCAGTACTTC	CASSVRGRDNEQYF	NA	TRBV9	NA	TRBJ2-7
TGTGCCAGCAGCGTAGGAGTAGAGGGGAGCTCCTACGAGCAGTACTTC	CASSVGVEGSSYEQYF	NA	TRBV9	NA	TRBJ2-7
TGTGCCAGCAGTTTATTCGTGGGACAAGAGACCCAGTACTTC	CASSLFVGQETQYF	NA	TRBV27	NA	TRBJ2-5
TGTGCCTGGAGCACACCGCTCACAACCTACGAGCAGTACTTC	CAWSTPLTTYEQYF	NA	TRBV30	NA	TRBJ2-7
TGCAGCGCTGGGGGCGGGGACATAAGCACAGATACGCAGTATTTT	CSAGGGDISTDTQYF	NA	TRBV29-1	NA	TRBJ2-3
TGTGCCAGCAGCTTTTTTGGGAGGGAGCAGTTCTTC	CASSFFGREQFF	NA	TRBV5-4	NA	TRBJ2-1
TGTGCCAGCAGTTACTCGAGCGGACACACCTCCTACGAGCAGTACTTC	CASSYSSGHTSYEQYF	NA	TRBV6-5	NA	TRBJ2-7
TGTGCCAGCAGCACCCGACTAGCGGAGGGGTACAATGAGCAGTTCTTC	CASSTRLAEGYNEQFF	once	TRBV13	TRBD2	TRBJ2-1
TGCGCCAGCAGCCCAACTAGCGGGAGGGCCGATGAGCAGTTCTTC	CASSPTSGRADEQFF	NA	TRBV4-1	TRBD2	TRBJ2-1
TGCAGCGTTGGGGTAGGGGGCCTGAATAGTGAGCAGTACTTC	CSVGVGGLNSEQYF	NA	TRBV29-1	TRBD1	TRBJ2-7
TGTGCCAGCAGCCAAGTCCGGGCTAGCGGGATTTACGAGCAGTACTTC	CASSQVRASGIYEQYF	NA	TRBV14	TRBD2	TRBJ2-7
TGCGCCAGCAGCCCGAAGGGGCGGGACAGGGCATTCGAGACCCAGTACTTC	CASSPKGRDRAFETQYF	NA	TRBV4-1	TRBD1	TRBJ2-5
TGTGCCAGCCAGGTTCGCACTGAAGCTTTCTTT	CASQVRTEAFF	NA	TRBV2	NA	TRBJ1-1
TGTGCCAGCAGCACGGTCAGCGGGAGGATCTCTAGGGAGCAGTACTTC	CASSTVSGRISREQYF	few	TRBV13	TRBD2	TRBJ2-7